This TCR beta chain was observed in a study of PD-1 blockade in classical Hodgkin lymphoma. There was relapse after autologous stem cell transplantation in every patient, and there was variation in brentuximab vedotin exposure. This table comes from immunoSEQ multiplex PCR, and its TCRdb copy is limited to in-frame clones, with some not included. Of fewer than 20,000 clones detected, 84% appear once; the ten largest clones hold roughly 6.4%. This CDR3 has 16 amino acids. In germline, CDR1 is SEHNR, CDR2 FQNEAQ (reference sequence). With 3 bases removed from V and 6 bases from J, the gap between germline ends came to 21 bases.

The rearrangement links TRBV7-9 to TRBJ2-7; possible D gene TRBD2, 6 bases. The receptor was isolated from a human donor with classical Hodgkin lymphoma. The source material was peripheral blood mononuclear cells (PBMCs), sampled at baseline. The CDR3 DNA is TGTGCCAGCAGCTTTGGCCGGGGGTCTCCCTCGACCGAGCAGTACTTC. Translation gives CASSFGRGSPSTEQYF.